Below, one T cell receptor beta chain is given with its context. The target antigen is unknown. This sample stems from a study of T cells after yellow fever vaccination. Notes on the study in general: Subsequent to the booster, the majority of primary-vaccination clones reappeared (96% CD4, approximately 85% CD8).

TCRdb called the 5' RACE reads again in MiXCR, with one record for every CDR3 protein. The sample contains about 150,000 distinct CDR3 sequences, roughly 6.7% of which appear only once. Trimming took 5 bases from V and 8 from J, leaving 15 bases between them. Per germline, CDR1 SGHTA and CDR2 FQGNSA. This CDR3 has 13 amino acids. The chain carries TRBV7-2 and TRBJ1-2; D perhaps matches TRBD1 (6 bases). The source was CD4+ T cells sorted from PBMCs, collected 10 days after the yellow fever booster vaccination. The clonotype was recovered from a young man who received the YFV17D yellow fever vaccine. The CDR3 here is CASSTGPSGGYTF. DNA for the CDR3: TGTGCCAGCAGCACAGGGCCTTCTGGCGGCTACACCTTC.